These T cell receptor beta chains were read from a single sample in a study of shared clonotypes between healthy human individuals. Sequencing was performed with immunoSEQ multiplex PCR; in TCRdb, only in-frame clones are kept and a portion is missing. Found here are about 820,000 clones, over 90% of them singletons; the top ten hold nearly 25%. Material for sequencing was naive CD8+ T cells sorted from blood. The source of these receptors is a man aged 25-45 years in good health. CDR3s include the opening cysteine and the closing phenylalanine or tryptophan. Fields, in order: V gene, clone size, J gene, D gene, CDR3 protein, CDR3 DNA. D genes are given only for firm matches. Size is stated for part of the rows, as once, few or many counts, or as a class when the clone is expanded.

V gene: TRBV10-3
clone size: once
J gene: TRBJ2-7
D gene: NA
CDR3 protein: CAISELTTNSYEQYF
CDR3 DNA: TGTGCCATCAGTGAGCTAACGACAAATTCCTACGAGCAGTACTTC

V gene: TRBV30
clone size: NA
J gene: TRBJ2-5
D gene: NA
CDR3 protein: CAWTDYTTGKETQYF
CDR3 DNA: TGTGCCTGGACCGATTATACCACAGGGAAAGAGACCCAGTACTTC

V gene: TRBV7-9
clone size: NA
J gene: TRBJ2-5
D gene: NA
CDR3 protein: CASSLATSGGVAAKETQYF
CDR3 DNA: TGTGCCAGCAGCTTAGCCACCTCAGGCGGGGTAGCGGCAAAAGAGACCCAGTACTTC

V gene: TRBV5-6
clone size: NA
J gene: TRBJ2-7
D gene: TRBD1
CDR3 protein: CASSFSQGSPYEQYF
CDR3 DNA: TGTGCCAGCAGCTTTTCACAGGGGTCGCCCTACGAGCAGTACTTC

V gene: TRBV7-2
clone size: once
J gene: TRBJ2-7
D gene: TRBD1
CDR3 protein: CASSLRDRGWEQYF
CDR3 DNA: TGTGCCAGCAGCCTCCGGGACAGGGGTTGGGAGCAGTACTTC

V gene: TRBV28
clone size: NA
J gene: TRBJ1-2
D gene: NA
CDR3 protein: CASSRPAGNFDGYTF
CDR3 DNA: TGTGCCAGCAGCCGCCCGGCGGGTAATTTCGATGGCTACACCTTC

V gene: TRBV28
clone size: NA
J gene: TRBJ1-1
D gene: NA
CDR3 protein: CASRSFGQEAFF
CDR3 DNA: TGTGCCAGCAGATCCTTCGGACAGGAAGCTTTCTTT

V gene: TRBV5-6
clone size: NA
J gene: TRBJ2-5
D gene: TRBD2
CDR3 protein: CASRPEPGTSLGETQYF
CDR3 DNA: TGTGCCAGCAGACCGGAGCCCGGGACTAGTCTGGGCGAGACCCAGTACTTC

V gene: TRBV28
clone size: once
J gene: TRBJ1-5
D gene: TRBD1
CDR3 protein: CASWPGTGGNQPQHF
CDR3 DNA: TGTGCCAGCTGGCCCGGGACAGGGGGCAATCAGCCCCAGCATTTT

V gene: TRBV11-2
clone size: NA
J gene: TRBJ1-1
D gene: NA
CDR3 protein: CASSLDARANTEAFF
CDR3 DNA: TGTGCCAGCAGCTTAGATGCCAGAGCGAACACTGAAGCTTTCTTT

V gene: TRBV9
clone size: NA
J gene: TRBJ2-1
D gene: NA
CDR3 protein: CASSPGGLTYNEQFF
CDR3 DNA: TGTGCCAGCTCCCCCGGAGGACTTACCTACAATGAGCAGTTCTTC

V gene: TRBV28
clone size: NA
J gene: TRBJ2-4
D gene: TRBD2
CDR3 protein: CASRDGLAMAKNIQYF
CDR3 DNA: TGTGCCAGCAGGGATGGACTAGCGATGGCCAAAAACATTCAGTACTTC

V gene: TRBV5-5
clone size: NA
J gene: TRBJ2-7
D gene: NA
CDR3 protein: CASSLGGSQYEQYF
CDR3 DNA: TGTGCCAGCAGCTTGGGGGGGTCTCAATACGAGCAGTACTTC

V gene: TRBV5-4
clone size: few
J gene: TRBJ1-1
D gene: NA
CDR3 protein: CASSLRGLNTEAFF
CDR3 DNA: TGTGCCAGCAGCTTAAGAGGTCTGAACACTGAAGCTTTCTTT

V gene: TRBV9
clone size: NA
J gene: TRBJ1-1
D gene: NA
CDR3 protein: CASSPTEAFF
CDR3 DNA: TGTGCCAGCAGCCCCACTGAAGCTTTCTTT

V gene: TRBV6-5
clone size: NA
J gene: TRBJ2-2
D gene: NA
CDR3 protein: CASSYSAGRTGELFF
CDR3 DNA: TGTGCCAGCAGTTACTCTGCGGGTCGGACCGGGGAGCTGTTTTTT

V gene: TRBV5-4
clone size: NA
J gene: TRBJ2-1
D gene: TRBD1
CDR3 protein: CASSSTGTYNEQFF
CDR3 DNA: TGTGCCAGCAGCTCGACAGGGACCTACAATGAGCAGTTCTTC

V gene: TRBV5-1
clone size: NA
J gene: TRBJ2-7
D gene: NA
CDR3 protein: CASSLVPGRYEQYF
CDR3 DNA: TGCGCCAGCAGCTTGGTCCCGGGTAGGTACGAGCAGTACTTC

V gene: TRBV9
clone size: NA
J gene: TRBJ2-1
D gene: TRBD1
CDR3 protein: CASSATGGPYNEQFF
CDR3 DNA: TGTGCCAGCAGCGCTACAGGGGGCCCGTACAATGAGCAGTTCTTC

V gene: TRBV2
clone size: NA
J gene: TRBJ2-7
D gene: NA
CDR3 protein: CAIDSSYEQYF
CDR3 DNA: TGTGCCATCGACAGCTCCTACGAGCAGTACTTC

V gene: TRBV27
clone size: once
J gene: TRBJ2-1
D gene: TRBD2
CDR3 protein: CASSFFQTGTSGNEQFF
CDR3 DNA: TGTGCCAGCAGTTTCTTTCAGACCGGGACTAGCGGTAATGAGCAGTTCTTC

V gene: TRBV5-6
clone size: NA
J gene: TRBJ1-5
D gene: TRBD1
CDR3 protein: CASSLARTGNQPQHF
CDR3 DNA: TGTGCCAGCAGCTTGGCCCGGACAGGTAATCAGCCCCAGCATTTT

V gene: TRBV19
clone size: NA
J gene: TRBJ2-2
D gene: NA
CDR3 protein: CASSISGANTGELFF
CDR3 DNA: TGTGCCAGTAGTATCTCCGGGGCGAACACCGGGGAGCTGTTTTTT

V gene: TRBV19
clone size: once
J gene: TRBJ2-1
D gene: NA
CDR3 protein: CASSPSTGNEQFF
CDR3 DNA: TGTGCCAGTAGTCCGTCGACAGGCAATGAGCAGTTCTTC

V gene: TRBV13
clone size: NA
J gene: TRBJ2-7
D gene: NA
CDR3 protein: CASSLEGGLSEQYF
CDR3 DNA: TGTGCCAGCAGCTTAGAGGGGGGACTTTCCGAGCAGTACTTC

V gene: TRBV15
clone size: few
J gene: TRBJ2-5
D gene: NA
CDR3 protein: CATSSDFDAYQETQYF
CDR3 DNA: TGTGCCACCAGCAGTGATTTTGACGCGTACCAAGAGACCCAGTACTTC

V gene: TRBV11-2
clone size: NA
J gene: TRBJ2-7
D gene: NA
CDR3 protein: CASSFPGYPYEQYF
CDR3 DNA: TGTGCCAGCAGCTTTCCGGGCTACCCCTACGAGCAGTACTTC

V gene: TRBV19
clone size: NA
J gene: TRBJ2-7
D gene: NA
CDR3 protein: CASSMRGSPFYEQYF
CDR3 DNA: TGTGCCAGTAGTATGAGGGGGAGCCCATTCTACGAGCAGTACTTC

V gene: TRBV28
clone size: once
J gene: TRBJ1-2
D gene: NA
CDR3 protein: CASSLIKKTVQGNYGYTF
CDR3 DNA: TGTGCCAGCAGTTTAATCAAGAAAACGGTACAGGGCAACTATGGCTACACCTTC

V gene: TRBV7-9
clone size: NA
J gene: TRBJ1-1
D gene: NA
CDR3 protein: CASSPSADTEAFF
CDR3 DNA: TGTGCCAGCAGCCCCAGTGCGGACACTGAAGCTTTCTTT

V gene: TRBV7-2
clone size: NA
J gene: TRBJ2-7
D gene: NA
CDR3 protein: CASSFRQGSDYEQYF
CDR3 DNA: TGTGCCAGCAGCTTTAGGCAGGGATCGGACTACGAGCAGTACTTC

V gene: TRBV27
clone size: NA
J gene: TRBJ2-1
D gene: NA
CDR3 protein: CASSFSGLKNEQFF
CDR3 DNA: TGTGCCAGCAGTTTCAGCGGGCTCAAAAATGAGCAGTTCTTC

V gene: TRBV4-1
clone size: NA
J gene: TRBJ1-3
D gene: TRBD1
CDR3 protein: CASSQEQGVPGNTIYF
CDR3 DNA: TGCGCCAGCAGCCAAGAACAGGGGGTACCTGGAAACACCATATATTTT

V gene: TRBV7-9
clone size: NA
J gene: TRBJ1-5
D gene: NA
CDR3 protein: CASSSSDSNQPQHF
CDR3 DNA: TGTGCCAGCAGCTCATCCGACAGCAACCAGCCCCAGCATTTT

V gene: TRBV27
clone size: NA
J gene: TRBJ2-3
D gene: NA
CDR3 protein: CASSDNRVEADTQYF
CDR3 DNA: TGTGCCAGCAGTGACAACAGAGTTGAGGCGGATACGCAGTATTTT

V gene: TRBV19
clone size: NA
J gene: TRBJ1-2
D gene: NA
CDR3 protein: CASRADTVYGYTF
CDR3 DNA: TGTGCCAGTAGGGCCGACACGGTCTATGGCTACACCTTC

V gene: TRBV7-9
clone size: NA
J gene: TRBJ2-2
D gene: NA
CDR3 protein: CASSLVGGPNTGELFF
CDR3 DNA: TGTGCCAGCAGCTTAGTCGGGGGTCCGAACACCGGGGAGCTGTTTTTT

V gene: TRBV7-8
clone size: NA
J gene: TRBJ2-4
D gene: TRBD2
CDR3 protein: CASSPPGLAGGPGDIQYF
CDR3 DNA: TGTGCCAGCAGCCCGCCGGGACTAGCGGGAGGGCCAGGAGACATTCAGTACTTC

V gene: TRBV6-1
clone size: once
J gene: TRBJ1-5
D gene: NA
CDR3 protein: CASSVSLGRIPFPTDQPQHF
CDR3 DNA: TGTGCCAGCAGTGTATCCCTGGGACGGATCCCGTTTCCCACGGATCAGCCCCAGCATTTT

V gene: TRBV27
clone size: NA
J gene: TRBJ2-7
D gene: TRBD1
CDR3 protein: CASSTGQANSSYEQYF
CDR3 DNA: TGTGCCAGCAGTACGGGACAGGCTAACAGCTCCTACGAGCAGTACTTC

V gene: TRBV7-9
clone size: once
J gene: TRBJ1-5
D gene: NA
CDR3 protein: CASSDGQTNQPQHF
CDR3 DNA: TGTGCCAGCAGTGATGGACAGACAAATCAGCCCCAGCATTTT

V gene: TRBV6-6
clone size: NA
J gene: TRBJ1-1
D gene: NA
CDR3 protein: CASIHAGSNTEAFF
CDR3 DNA: TGTGCCAGCATCCACGCGGGGTCGAACACTGAAGCTTTCTTT

V gene: TRBV10-3
clone size: NA
J gene: TRBJ2-7
D gene: NA
CDR3 protein: CASRTPTSYEQYF
CDR3 DNA: TGTGCCTCAAGGACACCTACTTCCTACGAGCAGTACTTC

V gene: TRBV6-6
clone size: NA
J gene: TRBJ1-3
D gene: TRBD1
CDR3 protein: CASSNPQGARGNTIYF
CDR3 DNA: TGTGCCAGCAGTAACCCACAGGGGGCGAGGGGAAACACCATATATTTT

V gene: TRBV5-8
clone size: NA
J gene: TRBJ2-1
D gene: NA
CDR3 protein: CASSSRLNHHEQFF
CDR3 DNA: TGTGCCAGCAGCTCCCGGTTGAACCATCATGAGCAGTTCTTC

V gene: TRBV5-5
clone size: NA
J gene: TRBJ1-4
D gene: NA
CDR3 protein: CASSFWTEGEKLFF
CDR3 DNA: TGTGCCAGCAGCTTTTGGACAGAGGGGGAAAAACTGTTTTTT

V gene: TRBV11-2
clone size: NA
J gene: TRBJ2-6
D gene: NA
CDR3 protein: CASSPPAGANVLTF
CDR3 DNA: TGTGCCAGCAGCCCACCCGCAGGGGCCAACGTCCTGACTTTC

V gene: TRBV5-4
clone size: NA
J gene: TRBJ2-1
D gene: NA
CDR3 protein: CASSFWGSPNEQFF
CDR3 DNA: TGTGCCAGCAGCTTTTGGGGATCTCCAAATGAGCAGTTCTTC

V gene: TRBV10-2
clone size: NA
J gene: TRBJ1-5
D gene: TRBD1
CDR3 protein: CASSKQGGSNQPQHF
CDR3 DNA: TGCGCCAGCAGTAAGCAGGGGGGCAGCAATCAGCCCCAGCATTTT

V gene: TRBV4-1
clone size: NA
J gene: TRBJ1-4
D gene: NA
CDR3 protein: CASSQGPFSEKLFF
CDR3 DNA: TGCGCCAGCAGCCAAGGGCCTTTTAGTGAAAAACTGTTTTTT

V gene: TRBV18
clone size: NA
J gene: TRBJ2-7
D gene: NA
CDR3 protein: CASSPPTGYEQYF
CDR3 DNA: TGTGCCAGCTCACCACCGACGGGCTACGAGCAGTACTTC

V gene: TRBV9
clone size: NA
J gene: TRBJ2-3
D gene: NA
CDR3 protein: CASSPGNTDTQYF
CDR3 DNA: TGTGCCAGCAGCCCGGGGAATACAGATACGCAGTATTTT

V gene: TRBV10-1
clone size: NA
J gene: TRBJ1-1
D gene: NA
CDR3 protein: CASRGGLNTEAFF
CDR3 DNA: TGCGCCAGCCGAGGGGGTTTGAACACTGAAGCTTTCTTT

V gene: TRBV7-9
clone size: NA
J gene: TRBJ2-5
D gene: TRBD2
CDR3 protein: CASTYLWREGGETQYF
CDR3 DNA: TGTGCCAGCACCTACCTATGGCGGGAGGGCGGAGAGACCCAGTACTTC

V gene: TRBV13
clone size: NA
J gene: TRBJ2-1
D gene: TRBD2
CDR3 protein: CASSFHGAGGPYEQFF
CDR3 DNA: TGTGCCAGCAGCTTCCATGGGGCGGGAGGGCCGTATGAGCAGTTCTTC

V gene: TRBV25-1
clone size: NA
J gene: TRBJ1-1
D gene: NA
CDR3 protein: CASSEYGGNTEAFF
CDR3 DNA: TGTGCCAGCAGTGAATATGGGGGGAACACTGAAGCTTTCTTT

V gene: TRBV29-1
clone size: NA
J gene: TRBJ2-5
D gene: NA
CDR3 protein: CSVEESQLETQYF
CDR3 DNA: TGCAGCGTTGAAGAGTCCCAGTTGGAGACCCAGTACTTC